A single sample is the source of the 26 T cell receptor beta chains below, sequenced in a study of shared clonotypes between healthy human individuals. Only in-frame clones appear in the TCRdb table, and some are missing; sequencing was by immunoSEQ multiplex PCR. Among about 710,000 clones listed, approximately 72% were seen once. Sequencing was done on a sample of memory CD4+ T cells sorted from blood. Subset in this sample: CD45RA-negative fraction. These receptors all stem from a woman aged 25 to 45 in good health.

The chain carries TRBV5-1 and TRBJ2-5; 10 nucleotides align to TRBD2. This CDR3 has 19 amino acids. Germline CDR1 SGHRS, CDR2 YFSETQ. J lost 6 bases, V lost 1 base, and 18 bases had no gene match. CDR3 amino acids: CASSLLAGVGGVVRQTQYF. As DNA, the CDR3 is TGCGCCAGCAGCTTGCTAGCGGGAGTGGGAGGGGTGGTTCGACAGACCCAGTACTTC.

The V and J genes are TRBV28 and TRBJ2-7; 11 nucleotides match TRBD2. Trimming at V came to 8 bases and at J to 5 bases, leaving 8 bases not matched to a gene. Germline V CDR1 and CDR2: MDHEN, SYDVKM. The CDR3 has 14 residues. DNA of the CDR3: TGTGCCAGCGCACCGGGACTAGCGGTCCACGAGCAGTACTTC. Its translation is CASAPGLAVHEQYF.

The J gene is TRBJ2-7, the V gene TRBV5-6; TRBD1 matches 8 bases. The trim removed 4 bases at V and 6 bases at J, leaving 15 bases unmatched. This CDR3 spans 16 amino acids. Per germline, CDR1 SGHDT and CDR2 YYEEEE. CDR3 DNA: TGTGCCAGCAGCCCTTACCCGGCCACCGACAGGGGCGAGCAGTACTTC. Amino acids: CASSPYPATDRGEQYF.

On this clone itself: The same CDR3 can be traced to other DNA sequences in this sample. V is TRBV28 and J is TRBJ2-7, with D unclear. Per the germline V gene, CDR1 is MDHEN and CDR2 is SYDVKM. V lost 6 bases and J 4 bases, leaving 7 bases between the germline ends. This CDR3 has 11 amino acids. As DNA, the CDR3 is TGTGCCAGCAGCCGTAATTACGAGCAGTACTTC. As protein: CASSRNYEQYF. The whole variable domain, filled in from reference TRBV28 and TRBJ2-7, reads DVKVTQSSRYLVKRTGEKVFLECVQDMDHENMFWYRQDPGLGLRLIYFSYDVKMKEKGDIPEGYSVSREKKERFSLILESASTNQTSMYLCASSRNYEQYFGPGTRLTVT.

V and J are TRBV29-1 and TRBJ2-1; TRBD1 aligns across 7 bases. The V and J ends lost 6 bases and 8 bases, in that order; junction bases with no gene match: 7. Germline CDR1 is SQVTM and CDR2 is ANQGSEA. The CDR3 loop spans 12 amino acids. CDR3 in amino acids: CSVTDRADEQFF. CDR3 nucleotides: TGCAGCGTAACTGACAGGGCGGATGAGCAGTTCTTC.

This clone was counted many times. CDR3 region: CASSLVRASGKETQYF. For the CDR3, the DNA is TGCGCCAGCAGCTTGGTACGGGCTAGCGGAAAAGAGACCCAGTACTTC. The gene calls are TRBV5-1 and TRBJ2-5; 7 bases line up with TRBD2. CDR3 length equals 16 residues. V dropped 0 bases and J dropped 3; count of bases not matched to a gene: 8. Germline V gives CDR1 SGHRS, CDR2 YFSETQ.

The chain recombines TRBV28 with TRBJ2-5; 8 bases are shared with TRBD2. The germline V gene encodes CDR1 MDHEN and CDR2 SYDVKM. The CDR3 has 16 residues. J lost 2 bases, V lost 5 bases, and 10 bases had no gene match. The CDR3 loop is CASSVRGLARQETQYF. DNA of the CDR3: TGTGCCAGCAGTGTTAGAGGACTAGCTAGACAAGAGACCCAGTACTTC. Full variable domain (outside the CDR3, taken from reference TRBV28 and TRBJ2-5): DVKVTQSSRYLVKRTGEKVFLECVQDMDHENMFWYRQDPGLGLRLIYFSYDVKMKEKGDIPEGYSVSREKKERFSLILESASTNQTSMYLCASSVRGLARQETQYFGPGTRLLVL.

The chain employs TRBV30 and TRBJ1-1, with TRBD1 matching 8 bases. Trimming took 5 bases from V and 1 from J; bases not matched to a gene: 9. CDR1 GTSNPN and CDR2 SVGIG come from the germline V gene (reference sequence). The CDR3 has 15 amino acids. The DNA for the CDR3 is TGTGCCTGGCGACAGGGGCCGGGGTGGAACACTGAAGCTTTCTTT. Residues: CAWRQGPGWNTEAFF.

The chain is built from TRBV4-2 and TRBJ1-1; 7 positions agree with TRBD1. CDR1 LGHNA and CDR2 YNFKEQ come from the germline V gene. Trimming at V came to 3 bases and at J to 1 base, leaving 5 bases not matched to a gene. The CDR3 length is 15 residues. This chain's CDR3 is CASSQGGQTNTEAFF. CDR3 nucleotide sequence: TGTGCCAGCAGCCAGGGGGGACAGACGAACACTGAAGCTTTCTTT.

In regard to this clone: The same CDR3 also results from other DNA sequences found in this sample. This chain uses TRBV28 with TRBJ2-7, with a possible D match to TRBD1 (6 bases). V lost 5 bases to trimming and J lost 0 bases, with 14 bases between them. The CDR3 is 15 amino acids. The germline V gene has CDR1 MDHEN and CDR2 SYDVKM. The CDR3 region is CASSRTTGFSYEQYF. CDR3 sequence (DNA): TGTGCCAGCAGTCGGACGACAGGCTTCTCCTACGAGCAGTACTTC.

The CDR3 nucleotides read TGTGCCACCAGCCTACGGACATCGTACCCTGAAGCTTTCTTT. Protein sequence: CATSLRTSYPEAFF. The V and J genes are TRBV15 and TRBJ1-1; weak D call: TRBD1 (5 bases). There are 14 residues in the CDR3. Per germline, CDR1 LNHNV and CDR2 YYDKDF (reference sequence). The V gene lost 5 bases and the J gene lost 6 bases, with 16 bases spanning the gap.

The gene calls are TRBV15 and TRBJ2-2, with D unclear. V gave up 0 bases and J gave up 6 bases, with 11 bases separating them. The CDR3 contains 15 residues. In germline, CDR1 is LNHNV, CDR2 YYDKDF (reference sequence). CDR3 residues: CATSRDLSRPGELFF. Here the CDR3 DNA reads TGTGCCACCAGCAGAGATCTTTCGCGTCCCGGGGAGCTGTTTTTT.

The chain combines TRBV7-9 with TRBJ2-5; D is unclear. V gave up 1 base and J gave up 9 bases, with 12 bases separating them. This CDR3 contains 13 residues. The germline gives CDR1 SEHNR, CDR2 FQNEAQ (reference sequence). CDR3 sequence reads: CASSLEGRTAQYF. Written as DNA, the CDR3 is TGTGCCAGCAGCTTAGAGGGTAGAACGGCCCAGTACTTC.

Only a few counts were recorded for this clone. J is TRBJ1-3 and V is TRBV19; D gene unclear. V lost 5 bases and J 0 bases, leaving 17 bases between the germline ends. Germline CDR1 reads LNHDA; CDR2 reads SQIVND (reference sequence). There are 17 residues in the CDR3. The CDR3 loop reads CASSYYSSSRSGNTIYF. The CDR3, as DNA: TGTGCCAGTAGTTACTATTCCTCCAGCCGCTCTGGAAACACCATATATTTT.

There are a few counts of this clone. The chain is built from TRBV10-3 and TRBJ2-1; D is possibly TRBD2 (7 bases). Germline CDR1 ENHRY, CDR2 SYGVKD. V was clipped by 9 bases and J by 7 bases, with 13 bases between them. The CDR3 is made up of 12 amino acids. The CDR3 region is CAIGRGQNEQFF. CDR3 bases: TGTGCCATTGGGAGGGGACAAAATGAGCAGTTCTTC.

The V call is TRBV5-1, the J call TRBJ2-1; 9 bases are a match to TRBD1. V lost 1 base, J lost 8 bases, and 7 bases stayed unmatched. There are 15 residues in the CDR3. Germline V lookup: CDR1 SGHRS, CDR2 YFSETQ. The DNA for the CDR3 is TGCGCCAGCAGCTTGTTGACAGGGGGTATCGATGAGCAGTTCTTC. Protein: CASSLLTGGIDEQFF. Combining the CDR3 with reference TRBV5-1 and TRBJ2-1 gives the whole variable domain KAGVTQTPRYLIKTRGQQVTLSCSPISGHRSVSWYQQTPGQGLQFLFEYFSETQRNKGNFPGRFSGRQFSNSRSEMNVSTLELGDSALYLCASSLLTGGIDEQFFGPGTRLTVL.

V and J are TRBV5-1 and TRBJ2-3, with 7 bases aligning to TRBD1. V gave up 6 bases and J gave up 0 bases; unmatched junction bases: 10. The CDR3 totals 16 residues. Germline V gene data show CDR1 as SGHRS and CDR2 as YFSETQ. CDR3 sequence (DNA): TGCGCCAGCACTCAAGGGGGCCCTCCTAGCACAGATACGCAGTATTTT. Its translation is CASTQGGPPSTDTQYF.

CDR3 DNA sequence: TGCGCCAGCAGCCCAAGGACTAGCGGCCCCACGGAGACCCAGTACTTC. Protein: CASSPRTSGPTETQYF. The V and J genes are TRBV4-1 and TRBJ2-5, with 10 bases fitting TRBD2. The CDR3 contains 16 residues. V lost 4 bases to trimming and J lost 5 bases; unmatched junction nucleotides: 10. CDR1 and CDR2 from the germline V gene are MGHRA and YSYEKL.

This clone was detected a few times. The V gene is TRBV6-5, the J gene TRBJ1-2; D may be TRBD1 (6 bases). This CDR3 comprises 14 residues. Germline V gene lookup returns CDR1 MNHEY and CDR2 SVGAGI. Trimming took 9 bases from V and 2 from J, leaving 16 bases between them. As DNA, the CDR3 is TGTGCCAGTCTGAGTTTTGGGGGCAACTATGGCTACACCTTC. Translated: CASLSFGGNYGYTF.

The rearrangement links TRBV19 to TRBJ1-5; D is perhaps TRBD1 (5 bases). CDR1 is LNHDA, CDR2 SQIVND, per germline (reference sequence). Deletions cut 6 bases from V and 4 bases from J, with 13 bases between. This CDR3 is 14 amino acids long. The DNA of the CDR3 is TGTGCCAGTAGAAGAGGGACTCCGAATCAGCCCCAGCATTTT. It specifies CASRRGTPNQPQHF.

V and J are TRBV6-5 and TRBJ1-1; D is undetermined. Trimming stripped 3 bases from V and 0 bases from J, with 8 bases between. Per the germline V gene, CDR1 is MNHEY and CDR2 is SVGAGI. The CDR3 covers 14 residues. CDR3 sequence (DNA): TGTGCCAGCAGTTATCTTGACATGAACACTGAAGCTTTCTTT. This encodes CASSYLDMNTEAFF.

Here the CDR3 reads CASSMQRSGEQFF. The CDR3 coding sequence is TGTGCCAGTAGTATGCAGAGGTCGGGTGAGCAGTTCTTC. The chain is built from TRBV19 and TRBJ2-1; unclear D gene. CDR1 and CDR2 from the germline V gene are LNHDA and SQIVND (reference sequence). Trimming stripped 3 bases from V and 9 bases from J, with 12 bases between. The CDR3 is made up of 13 amino acids.

The rearrangement links TRBV19 to TRBJ1-1, with TRBD1 as a possible D gene (6 bases). The length of the CDR3 is 15 residues. Germline V gene data show CDR1 as LNHDA and CDR2 as SQIVND (reference sequence). Trimming pared 5 bases from V and 4 bases from J, leaving 17 bases between. The CDR3 nucleotides read TGTGCCAGTAGTCCATCACAGGGTATCGGCACTGAAGCTTTCTTT. Amino acid sequence: CASSPSQGIGTEAFF.

The rearrangement uses TRBV11-3 and TRBJ2-1; 10 bases align to TRBD2. V lost 1 base to trimming and J lost 8 bases; unmatched junction nucleotides: 11. This CDR3 has 17 residues. Germline-derived CDR1 and CDR2 are SGHNT and YENEEA. The CDR3 spells CASSLGLTSGISDEQFF. The CDR3, as DNA: TGTGCCAGCAGCTTAGGCCTCACTAGCGGGATTAGCGATGAGCAGTTCTTC.

This chain links TRBV11-1 with TRBJ2-5; the D call may be TRBD1 or TRBD2 (6 bases each). The CDR3 extends over 13 amino acids. V was cut by 2 bases and J by 6 bases, with 10 bases left in between. Germline V CDR1 and CDR2: SGHAT, FQDESV (reference sequence). Here the CDR3 DNA reads TGTGCCAGCAGCTTACAGGGGAGGAAGACCCAGTACTTC. Encoded protein: CASSLQGRKTQYF.

As concerns this clone: Germline is not matched at one junction end, which may reflect a read error. This rearrangement joins TRBV28 to TRBJ1-3; possibly TRBD1 for D (6 bases). This CDR3 is 14 amino acids long. Germline values: CDR1 MDHEN, CDR2 SYDVKM. The CDR3 protein is CASIDTGSGITIYF. The CDR3 nucleotides read TGTGCCAGCATTGATACAGGGTCCGGAATCACCATATATTTT.